Given below is one T cell receptor beta chain in context. Its antigen is still unknown. V was clipped by 7 bases and J by 6 bases; unmatched bases: 9. CDR1 and CDR2 from the germline V gene are DFQATT and SNEGSKA (reference sequence). CDR3 length equals 14 residues. TCRdb reprocessed the 5' RACE reads via MiXCR and lists one record per CDR3 protein. The sample has approximately 620,000 distinct CDR3 sequences, more than 6.5% seen once; the top ten hold approximately 0.94%. The data are from a study of identical twins. Study-wide results and limits: Sharing of beta out-of-frame sequences by twins showed a weaker excess. Models, which agreed with sharing between unrelated individuals, nonetheless underestimated the out-of-frame TCR alpha sharing seen in monozygotic twins. Conclusions relied on cross-sectional statistical analysis, not following the same donors.

These sequences were also reported in another study, on yellow fever vaccine responses in identical twins.

The receptor comes from a woman aged 18-29 years in good health. This chain uses TRBV20-1 with TRBJ2-1, with TRBD2 matching over 10 bases. Sequencing was carried out using PBMCs. The CDR3 sequence is CSVEKREGPNEQFF. In DNA form, the CDR3 reads TGCAGTGTTGAAAAGCGGGAGGGCCCCAATGAGCAGTTCTTC.